This is a list of T cell receptor beta chains from one sample in a study of blood T cell repertoires in COVID-19. Here immunoSEQ multiplex PCR was the method, and the copy in TCRdb shows in-frame clones only, minus some. The sample includes approximately 47,000 clones, around nine tenths seen only once; the top ten take around 17%. The material sequenced was peripheral blood. These receptors all stem from a man between 65 and 85 years old with active COVID-19. Each CDR3 is given with its conserved first and last residue. D genes are given only for firm matches. Clone size is not always given. Where it is, it says once, few, many or a class for expanded clones.

abundance,v_gene,len,j_gene,d_gene,CDR3nt,CDR3aa
NA,TRBV28,17,TRBJ2-1,TRBD2,TGTGCCAGCAGTTTATCCCTCCTAGCGGGGTACTACAATGAGCAGTTCTTC,CASSLSLLAGYYNEQFF
once,TRBV4-2,14,TRBJ2-2,NA,TGTGCCAGCAGCCTCGACTCGAACACCGGGGAGCTGTTTTTT,CASSLDSNTGELFF
NA,TRBV6-6,16,TRBJ2-3,NA,TGTGCCAGCAGTCCACGGACCCCGGACAATGCAGATACGCAGTATTTT,CASSPRTPDNADTQYF
NA,TRBV25-1,15,TRBJ1-6,TRBD1,TGTGCCAGCAGTATTACACAGGGGCTCAATTCACCCCTCCACTTT,CASSITQGLNSPLHF
NA,TRBV27,15,TRBJ1-2,TRBD1,TGTGCCAGCAGTTCGACCGGGACAGGGAGCTATGGCTACACCTTC,CASSSTGTGSYGYTF
NA,TRBV6-5,16,TRBJ2-3,NA,TGTGCCAGCAGTTGGTCCGCAGGCAGTGGCACAGATACGCAGTATTTT,CASSWSAGSGTDTQYF
NA,TRBV6-6,14,TRBJ2-2,TRBD1,TGTGCCAGCAGTTTCGGACAGGGCACCGGGGAGCTGTTTTTT,CASSFGQGTGELFF
NA,TRBV19,14,TRBJ2-3,TRBD2,TGTGCCAGTAGTATGGTTGGACTAGCGGATACGCAGTATTTT,CASSMVGLADTQYF
NA,TRBV4-3,13,TRBJ2-1,NA,TGCGCCAGCAGCCAAGAAGGAGGCGGTGAGCAGTTCTTC,CASSQEGGGEQFF
NA,TRBV5-1,18,TRBJ2-7,TRBD2,TGCGCCAGCAGCTTGGCCTTTCTAGGCGGGAGCGGGTCCTACGAGCAGTACTTC,CASSLAFLGGSGSYEQYF
NA,TRBV7-3,13,TRBJ1-1,NA,TGTGCCAGCAGCTTCCAGGGATCCACTGAAGCTTTCTTT,CASSFQGSTEAFF
few,TRBV6-5,13,TRBJ1-2,NA,TGTGCCAGCGGGGGGGCCCTCTGGTATGGCTACACCTTC,CASGGALWYGYTF
NA,TRBV5-1,14,TRBJ2-4,TRBD1,TGCGCCAGCAGCTCAGGACAGGGAGGAAACATTCAGTACTTC,CASSSGQGGNIQYF
NA,TRBV5-8,14,TRBJ2-7,NA,TGTGCCAGCAGCCGTCGGACAGACCACTACGAGCAGTACTTC,CASSRRTDHYEQYF
NA,TRBV4-2,17,TRBJ2-3,NA,TGTGCCAGCAGCCAAGATGGAGTAAGGCATAGCACAGATACGCAGTATTTT,CASSQDGVRHSTDTQYF
NA,TRBV24-1,15,TRBJ1-2,TRBD1,TGTGCCACCAGTGAAACCGGGACAGGGCTCTATGGCTACACCTTC,CATSETGTGLYGYTF
NA,TRBV5-1,13,TRBJ2-1,NA,TGCGCCAGCAGCTCTAACGGCTACAATGAGCAGTTCTTC,CASSSNGYNEQFF
NA,TRBV6-2/TRBV6-3,13,TRBJ2-4,NA,TGTGCCAGCAGTTACGCGGACAGAAACATTCAGTACTTC,CASSYADRNIQYF
NA,TRBV27,15,TRBJ2-7,TRBD1,TGTGCCAGCAGTTTATACGGGACAGCGTACTACGAGCAGTACTTC,CASSLYGTAYYEQYF
NA,TRBV9,14,TRBJ2-3,NA,TGTGCCAGCAGCGTAACAGTGAGCACAGATACGCAGTATTTT,CASSVTVSTDTQYF
NA,TRBV5-1,16,TRBJ2-4,TRBD2,TGCGCCAGCAGCCCTGGGAGGGTGGATGCCAAAAACATTCAGTACTTC,CASSPGRVDAKNIQYF
NA,TRBV9,16,TRBJ2-3,TRBD2,TGTGCCAGCAGCGTAGTTGCGGGGGGGCGGACAGATACGCAGTATTTT,CASSVVAGGRTDTQYF
NA,TRBV6-2/TRBV6-3,15,TRBJ2-7,NA,TGTGCCAGCAGCCCACGGGGGTTCCTACACTACGAGCAGTACTTC,CASSPRGFLHYEQYF